This paragraph reports one TCR beta chain. This sample is part of a study of blood T cell repertoires in COVID-19. Across the whole study: The United States, Italy and Spain supplied acute and convalescent COVID-19 samples. PBMCs, B-cell-depleted T cells, or T cells were the source of the cDNA or gDNA that made up the material.

In the authors' methods: Estimates of nucleated cell counts were drawn from the amplification of reference gene primers. The method was immunoSEQ multiplex PCR; TCRdb's version includes in-frame clones alone and lacks a portion of them. D and trimming come from the DNA, and the V and J calls and clone size come from that table. The data hold about 260,000 clones, with approximately 86% observed a single time. V was clipped by 4 bases and J by 4 bases; unmatched bases: 11. CDR1 is SGDLS, CDR2 YYNGEE, per germline. This CDR3 contains 17 residues. The sequenced sample was peripheral blood. This clonotype was sampled from a young man with active or convalescent COVID-19. The chain links TRBV9 to TRBJ2-3; the match to TRBD2 covers 11 bases. The CDR3 DNA reads as TGTGCCAGCAGCTTACAGGGGACTAGCGGTGGGCCAGATACGCAGTATTTT. Residues: CASSLQGTSGGPDTQYF.